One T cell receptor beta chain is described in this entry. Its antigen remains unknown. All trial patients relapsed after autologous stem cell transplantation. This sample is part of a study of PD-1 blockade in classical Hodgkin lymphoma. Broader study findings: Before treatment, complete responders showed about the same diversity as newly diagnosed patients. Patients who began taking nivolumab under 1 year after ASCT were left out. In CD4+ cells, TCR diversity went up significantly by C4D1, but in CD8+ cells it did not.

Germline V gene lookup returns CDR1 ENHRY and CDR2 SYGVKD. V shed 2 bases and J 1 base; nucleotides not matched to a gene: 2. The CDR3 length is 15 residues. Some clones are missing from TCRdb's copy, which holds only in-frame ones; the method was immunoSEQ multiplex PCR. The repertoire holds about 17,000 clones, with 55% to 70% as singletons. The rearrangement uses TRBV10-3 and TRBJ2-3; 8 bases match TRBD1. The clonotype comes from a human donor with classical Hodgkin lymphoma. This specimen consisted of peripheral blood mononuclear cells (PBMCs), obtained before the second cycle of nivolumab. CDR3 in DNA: TGTGCCATCAGTGAGGCCAGGGGGCGCACAGATACGCAGTATTTT. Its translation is CAISEARGRTDTQYF.